The present TCR beta chain was sequenced within a study of T cell changes during pregnancy in multiple sclerosis. TCRdb keeps only in-frame clones here, not all; method: immunoSEQ multiplex PCR. The table lists tens of thousands of clones, 80% to 95% of them singletons. The CDR3 runs to 19 residues. CDR1 is SEHNR, CDR2 FQNEAQ, per germline (reference sequence). Trimming removed 1 base from V and 2 bases from J, with 22 bases in between. This clonotype was sampled from a female donor in good health, enrolled as a control in a pregnancy study. The chain couples TRBV7-9 to TRBJ2-3, with TRBD1 as a possible D gene (5 bases). Specimen: CD4+ T cells from peripheral blood mononuclear cells, collected in the second trimester of pregnancy. CDR3 sequence reads: CASSLDRGTRHTLTDTQYF. The CDR3 region has the DNA TGTGCCAGCAGCTTAGATAGGGGTACAAGACACACCCTCACAGATACGCAGTATTTT.